This TCR beta chain was profiled in a study of T cell changes during pregnancy in multiple sclerosis. Profiled with immunoSEQ multiplex PCR; TCRdb holds only in-frame clones, not every one. The sample records around 81,000 clones, roughly 90% being singletons. This CDR3 comprises 14 residues. Germline V gene data show CDR1 as LGHNA and CDR2 as YSLEER. Between the trimmed V and J ends, which lost 0 bases and 0 bases, there was a span of 3 bases. The specimen comprised peripheral blood, sampled after pregnancy. The chain couples TRBV4-3 to TRBJ1-3; D is uncertain. The source is a female donor in good health, enrolled as a control in a pregnancy study. The CDR3 coding sequence is TGCGCCAGCAGCCAAGAAGCCTCTGGAAACACCATATATTTT. Its translation is CASSQEASGNTIYF.